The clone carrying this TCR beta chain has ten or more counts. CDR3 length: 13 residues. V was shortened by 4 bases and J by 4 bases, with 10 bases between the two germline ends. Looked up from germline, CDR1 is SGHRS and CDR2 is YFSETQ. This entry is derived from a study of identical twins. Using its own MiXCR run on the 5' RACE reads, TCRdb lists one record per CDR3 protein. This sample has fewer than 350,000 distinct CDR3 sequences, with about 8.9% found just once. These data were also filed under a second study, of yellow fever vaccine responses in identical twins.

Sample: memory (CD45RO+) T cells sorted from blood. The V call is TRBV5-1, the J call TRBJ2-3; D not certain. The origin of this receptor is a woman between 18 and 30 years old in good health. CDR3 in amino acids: CASSQRYADTQYF. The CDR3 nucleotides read TGCGCCAGCAGCCAAAGATACGCAGATACGCAGTATTTT. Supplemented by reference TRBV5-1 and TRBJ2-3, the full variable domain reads KAGVTQTPRYLIKTRGQQVTLSCSPISGHRSVSWYQQTPGQGLQFLFEYFSETQRNKGNFPGRFSGRQFSNSRSEMNVSTLELGDSALYLCASSQRYADTQYFGPGTRLTVL.